This TCR beta chain came from a study of blood T cell repertoires in COVID-19. Study context: Samples came from the United States, Italy and Spain, spanning acute and convalescent COVID-19. Sample material is recorded as cDNA or gDNA derived from T cells, B-cell-depleted T cells, or PBMCs.

This clone has only one observation. The V and J ends lost 1 base and 1 base respectively, with 11 bases between them. The CDR3 has 15 residues. Looked up from germline, CDR1 is SGHDT and CDR2 is YYEEEE. Sequencing used immunoSEQ multiplex PCR; TCRdb keeps in-frame clones, though not all of them. The sample has about 190,000 clones, approximately 84% seen once. The sequenced sample consisted of peripheral blood. This TCR was recovered from a woman in her 70s with active or convalescent COVID-19. The chain has TRBV5-6 and TRBJ1-2; maybe TRBD1 (6 bases). CDR3 amino acids: CASSLRGAINYGYTF. CDR3 DNA: TGTGCCAGCAGCTTGCGGGGGGCGATTAACTATGGCTACACCTTC.